The clone carrying this T cell receptor (beta chain) was detected ten times or more. Antigen: not known. Germline V gives CDR1 SGHDT, CDR2 YYEEEE. V lost 4 bases and J lost 5; bases outside the gene matches: 6. The length of the CDR3 is 14 residues. This specimen comes from a study of T cells after yellow fever vaccination. Whole-study findings and limits: Though it reached lower strength, the secondary response hit its peak faster, day 5 versus 15.

5'RACE template switching produced TCR cDNA carrying a universal primer site and UMIs. TCRdb recomputed calls from the 5' RACE reads with MiXCR, one row per CDR3 protein. This table has 160,000 or so distinct CDR3 sequences, 6% to 7.5% appearing once. The sequenced sample was CD4+ T cells sorted from PBMCs, obtained 4 to 6 days after the first yellow fever vaccination. The TCR comes from a man between 18 and 35 years old who received the YFV17D yellow fever vaccine. The chain joins TRBV5-6 to TRBJ1-2; 9 positions agree with TRBD1. The CDR3 DNA is TGTGCCAGCAGCCGGACAGGGGCGGGTTATGGCTACACCTTC. It specifies CASSRTGAGYGYTF.